This T cell receptor (beta chain) was retrieved from a study of blood T cell repertoires in COVID-19 (TCRdb year 2020). Some background on the complete study: Collaborator samples came from the United States, Italy and Spain and covered acute and convalescent phases of COVID-19. The material from the prospective study consisted of cDNA or gDNA derived from T cells, B-cell-depleted T cells, or PBMCs. Deeply sampled blood TCRbeta repertoires from subjects exposed to, actively infected with, or recovered from COVID-19 were included in the dataset. A freely available public database, intended as a resource for researchers studying the immune response to SARS-CoV-2, is where the repertoires were released. Samples were obtained from the ongoing ImmuneRACE study (first 160 participants) and from 950 to 1,500 subjects provided by 6 global collaborators. Sample metadata almost always included a de-identified subject ID, COVID-19 status, age in years and sex. Where available, HLA class I and class II types were obtained from metadata supplied by the sample provider rather than from assay-based typing.

TCRbeta CDR3 regions were amplified from genomic DNA using the immunoSEQ Assay, a bias-controlled multiplex PCR. Per the authors' processing: The number of nucleated cells in each sample was estimated from the amplification of reference gene primers within the assay. To quantify the absolute abundance of each unique TCRbeta CDR3 rearrangement, sequence reads were collapsed and filtered. For each sample, productive Simpson clonality was calculated by taking the square root of Simpson's diversity index across productive rearrangements. The immuneACCESS repertoire file appears here via TCRdb, limited to in-frame rearrangements. These files lack a portion of the clones; in checked studies, under half of the deficit traces to unresolved V genes, and the cause of the others is not known. D and trimming were read from the DNA, whereas the V and J calls and clone size are those reported in that table. The sample table holds about 120,000 clones, of which about four fifths were seen once. Of the sample, 15% to 20% is held by the ten largest clones.

The CDR1 and CDR2 encoded by the germline V gene are SGHTA and FQGTGA. The germline ends are 9 bases apart after V is trimmed by 4 bases and J by 4 bases. CDR3 length: 13 amino acids, cysteine to phenylalanine. The sequence is cut down to CDR3 DNA, 39 bases in frame from base 1. Collaborating institutions collected whole blood in K2EDTA tubes following their own protocols. For TCRbeta analysis, collaborator samples were shipped as frozen whole blood, as isolated PBMCs, or as DNA extracted from either sample type. In the case of this clone: What this receptor recognizes is not known. Per-base qualities were not stored, and no clone one base away is much larger.

Overall results and qualifications from the work: How much clinical and demographic metadata was included differed by source and by participant, and the metadata was provided uncurated.

The sequenced sample was peripheral blood. The chain joins TRBV7-3 to TRBJ2-3; the D gene cannot be resolved reliably. The receptor comes from a man in his fifties or sixties with active or convalescent COVID-19. The CDR3 here reads CASSSPQSDTQYF. The sequence in DNA is TGTGCCAGCAGCTCCCCCCAATCAGATACGCAGTATTTT.